The T cell receptor (beta chain) described here comes from a study of shared clonotypes between healthy human individuals. CDR3 size: 18 residues. V was clipped by 0 bases and J by 5 bases; unmatched bases: 10. Germline V lookup: CDR1 MDHEN, CDR2 SYDVKM. All participating donors were Caucasian adults from Nashville, Tennessee. Sequencing used immunoSEQ multiplex PCR; TCRdb keeps in-frame clones, though not all of them. In the table there are approximately 2,000,000 clones, around 90% of which are singletons. Material for sequencing was naive CD4+ T cells from PBMCs. The subset: CD45RA+ positively selected. The gene calls are TRBV28 and TRBJ2-2; 9 bases align to TRBD2. The sequence came from a man younger than 30 in good health. Some clones in this sample may be carry-over from other donors' samples. The CDR3 loop is CASSLWKAGGELTGELFF. For the CDR3, the DNA is TGTGCCAGCAGTTTATGGAAGGCGGGAGGGGAATTGACCGGGGAGCTGTTTTTT.